What follows describes a single TCR beta chain. This entry is derived from a study of T cell changes during pregnancy in multiple sclerosis. Assay used: immunoSEQ multiplex PCR; TCRdb lists only in-frame clones, some missing. The sample has approximately 70,000 clones; about 92% are singletons. Sequenced material: peripheral blood, taken in the second trimester of pregnancy. This clonotype was sampled from a female donor in good health, enrolled as a control in a pregnancy study.

The CDR3 DNA reads TGTGCCAGTAGCCCTGAGACCGGACTAGCGGCAAATGAGCAGTTCTTC. Protein sequence: CASSPETGLAANEQFF. The chain combines TRBV5-4 with TRBJ2-1, with TRBD2 matching over 10 bases. The trim removed 8 bases at V and 7 bases at J, leaving 15 bases unmatched. In germline, CDR1 is SGHNT, CDR2 YYREEE (reference sequence). This CDR3 has 16 residues.